This T cell receptor (beta chain) is drawn from a study of blood T cell repertoires in COVID-19. Study as a whole: Acute and convalescent COVID-19 specimens originated in the United States, Italy and Spain. PBMCs, B-cell-depleted T cells, or T cells provided the cDNA or gDNA that made up the material.

Germline V gene data show CDR1 as MNHEY and CDR2 as SVGAGI. Deletions cut 4 bases from V and 3 bases from J, with 18 bases between. This CDR3 is built from 16 residues. Per the original methods: The assay estimated nucleated cells by amplifying reference gene primers. Repertoires were generated with immunoSEQ multiplex PCR, while TCRdb's copy carries only in-frame clones and drops some. The V and J calls and clone size come from that table; D and trimming were worked out from the DNA. The top ten clones hold roughly a tenth of a sample with roughly 100,000 clones, roughly 79% of them seen once. Material for sequencing was peripheral blood. This sequence originates from a woman at least 80 years old with acute or convalescent COVID-19. The chain has TRBV6-5 and TRBJ1-2; maybe TRBD1 (6 bases). The CDR3 sequence: CASSSSGTQFYYGYTF. Here the CDR3 DNA reads TGTGCCAGCAGTTCTTCCGGGACACAATTTTACTATGGCTACACCTTC.